Each of the 7 T cell receptor beta chains below was sequenced from the same sample in a study of T-cell reconstitution after alpha-beta-depleted transplantation in children. Library preparation (for TCRbeta) was performed with unique molecular identifiers. From the PCR reads, TCRdb called clonotypes with MiXCR, one entry per CDR3 protein. The repertoire holds hundreds of thousands of distinct CDR3 sequences, with 10% to 15% as singletons. Sequencing was performed on PBMCs, taken before TCRalphabeta/CD19-depleted stem cell transplant. The source is a girl aged 2-10 years with congenital amegakaryocytic thrombocytopenia, due to receive a stem cell transplant.

Here the CDR3 reads CASSPGGTNYGYTF. The DNA of the CDR3 is TGTGCCAGCAGCCCAGGCGGGACCAACTATGGCTACACCTTC. The chain carries TRBV11-2 and TRBJ1-2; a weak D match, TRBD1 (5 bases). Trimming stripped 5 bases from V and 2 bases from J, with 12 bases between. Germline-derived CDR1 and CDR2 are SGHAT and FQNNGV. The CDR3 loop spans 14 amino acids.

This clonotype was recorded a few times. CDR3: CASSQAREGGPYEQYF. The CDR3 region has the DNA TGTGCCAGCTCACAAGCTCGGGAGGGGGGTCCCTACGAGCAGTACTTC. The J gene is TRBJ2-7, the V gene TRBV18, with 8 bases aligning to TRBD2. The CDR3 has 16 amino acids. CDR1 and CDR2 from the germline V gene are KGHSH and LQKENI. Trimming at V came to 4 bases and at J to 2 bases, leaving 10 bases not matched to a gene.

The rearrangement uses TRBV4-1 and TRBJ1-5, with D tentatively TRBD1 (5 bases). Germline loops: CDR1 MGHRA, CDR2 YSYEKL. The CDR3 is made up of 15 amino acids. The germline V and J ends were trimmed by 1 base and 7 bases, with 14 bases remaining between them. The CDR3 region has the DNA TGCGCCAGCAGCCAAGTAGCTGGGGCGCAACAGCCCCAGCATTTT. Its protein product is CASSQVAGAQQPQHF.

V gene TRBV4-1 combines with J gene TRBJ2-1; tentatively, D is TRBD1 (6 bases). Germline CDR1 MGHRA, CDR2 YSYEKL. V gave up 1 base and J gave up 4 bases, with 14 bases separating them. The CDR3 runs 16 residues. CDR3 loop: CASSQVGGAEYNEQFF. CDR3 in DNA: TGCGCCAGCAGCCAAGTAGGGGGAGCGGAGTACAATGAGCAGTTCTTC.

This clonotype was counted many times. The CDR3: CASSAGTSGVETQYF. The CDR3 region has the DNA TGTGCCAGCAGCGCGGGGACTAGCGGAGTGGAGACCCAGTACTTC. The chain joins TRBV9 to TRBJ2-5; 11 bases map to TRBD2. V lost 3 bases and J lost 5; bases outside the gene matches: 6. Germline V gene lookup returns CDR1 SGDLS and CDR2 YYNGEE. The CDR3 runs 15 residues.

This clonotype was counted at least ten times. V gene TRBV5-1 combines with J gene TRBJ2-3; 8 positions match TRBD1. V shed 5 bases, J shed 4 bases, and the junction held 12 bases outside the gene matches. There are 16 residues in the CDR3. In germline, CDR1 is SGHRS, CDR2 YFSETQ. The chain's CDR3 is CASSFRGQGAADTQYF. The CDR3 bases are TGCGCCAGCAGTTTCAGAGGACAGGGCGCCGCAGATACGCAGTATTTT.

This clonotype has at least ten counts. The chain links TRBV9 to TRBJ2-1; 9 bases align to TRBD2. Germline values: CDR1 SGDLS, CDR2 YYNGEE. V shed 3 bases and J 2 bases; nucleotides not matched to a gene: 3. The CDR3 is made up of 15 amino acids. CDR3 bases: TGTGCCAGCAGCGGGGGACTAGCCCCCTACAATGAGCAGTTCTTC. Amino acid sequence: CASSGGLAPYNEQFF.